A selection of T cell receptor beta chains follows, all from one sample in a study of identical twins. TCRdb reanalysed the 5' RACE reads using MiXCR and keeps one entry per CDR3 protein. The sample shows some 1,600,000 distinct CDR3 sequences, roughly 35% of them seen only once. The sequenced material came from cord blood. The receptor source for this set is a newborn girl in good health. Each CDR3 is given with its conserved first and last residue. D genes are given only for firm matches. Where a row states a size, it is once, few, many or the class of an expanded clone; other rows omit it.

clone size | J gene | V gene | D gene | CDR3 DNA | CDR3 protein
- | TRBJ1-1 | TRBV3-1 | - | TGTGCCAGCAGCCGGGCTAGGGGGGGCGCGGATGACACTGAAGCTTTCTTT | CASSRARGGADDTEAFF
many | TRBJ2-3 | TRBV11-3 | - | TGTGCCAGCAGCTTTAATGCAGATACGCAGTATTTT | CASSFNADTQYF
- | TRBJ1-2 | TRBV7-2 | - | TGTGCCAGCAGCTTAGTTCGGGCAGCTAACTATGGCTACACCTTC | CASSLVRAANYGYTF
few | TRBJ2-5 | TRBV2 | - | TGTGCCAGCAAGCTAGGGTTTGCTGAGACCCAGTACTTC | CASKLGFAETQYF
many | TRBJ1-4 | TRBV5-1 | TRBD1 | TGCGCCAGCAGCTTACAGGGGGCAACTAATGAAAAACTGTTTTTT | CASSLQGATNEKLFF
few | TRBJ2-5 | TRBV7-2 | TRBD2 | TGTGCCAGCAGCTTAAGTGTGAGCGGGGGCCAAGAGACCCAGTACTTC | CASSLSVSGGQETQYF
few | TRBJ2-5 | TRBV3-1 | - | TGTGCCAGCAGCCAAGAGATTCCGCGCACCCAAGAGACCCAGTACTTC | CASSQEIPRTQETQYF
many | TRBJ1-2 | TRBV5-1 | TRBD1 | TGCGCCAGCAGCCTGGGGACAGGTTCTTATGGCTACACCTTC | CASSLGTGSYGYTF
- | TRBJ1-1 | TRBV5-1 | - | TGCGCCAGCAGCTCATGGACCGCCCTGAACACTGAAGCTTTCTTT | CASSSWTALNTEAFF
- | TRBJ1-6 | TRBV10-3 | - | TGTGCCATCAGTGACGCGGTGCCATCACCCCCCCACTTT | CAISDAVPSPPHF
- | TRBJ1-2 | TRBV20-1 | - | TGCAGTGTGAGGGTCCTCTATGGCTACACCTTC | CSVRVLYGYTF
- | TRBJ2-7 | TRBV18 | TRBD2 | TGTGCCAGCTCACCACAGGCTAGCGGAACATACGAGCAGTACTTC | CASSPQASGTYEQYF
few | TRBJ2-3 | TRBV9 | - | TGTGCCAGCGGCGCATCAGATACGCAGTATTTT | CASGASDTQYF
- | TRBJ1-2 | TRBV6-6 | - | TGTGCCAGCAGTTCAGACATCGTCTATGGCTACACCTTC | CASSSDIVYGYTF
- | TRBJ2-7 | TRBV15 | TRBD2 | TGTGCCACCAGCAGACCGTCTAGCGGGAGTTACGAGCAGTACTTC | CATSRPSSGSYEQYF
few | TRBJ1-5 | TRBV6-1 | - | TGTGCCAGCAGTGAACCTAAAACAGGCCCATATAGCAATCAGCCCCAGCATTTT | CASSEPKTGPYSNQPQHF
- | TRBJ1-2 | TRBV12-3/TRBV12-4 | - | TGTGCCAGCAGTTTTCCGGCCACGGGGTATGGCTACACCTTC | CASSFPATGYGYTF
few | TRBJ1-5 | TRBV6-1 | - | TGTGCCAGCAGTGAAGGAACAGGGAGTAGCAATCAGCCCCAGCATTTT | CASSEGTGSSNQPQHF
- | TRBJ2-7 | TRBV7-2 | - | TGTGCCAGCAGTAAGGGGACTTCCCACTACGAGCAGTACTTC | CASSKGTSHYEQYF
few | TRBJ2-2 | TRBV18 | TRBD2 | TGTGCCAGCTCCCTAGCGGGGCGGAACACCGGGGAGCTGTTTTTT | CASSLAGRNTGELFF
few | TRBJ1-2 | TRBV20-1 | TRBD1 | TGCAGTGCTAGCGATTCCAGACAGGGTGAAGGAGGCTACACCTTC | CSASDSRQGEGGYTF
- | TRBJ2-2 | TRBV5-5 | - | TGTGCCAGCAGCTCATCCACAGGGCCCGGGGAGCTGTTTTTT | CASSSSTGPGELFF
many | TRBJ1-2 | TRBV28 | TRBD1 | TGTGCCAGCAGTTCATCCGGGACAGGGGGCTATGGCTACACCTTC | CASSSSGTGGYGYTF
few | TRBJ2-7 | TRBV6-5 | TRBD2 | TGTGCCTCCAAGAGGGCCGGGACTAGCGGGAGTTACGAGCAGTACTTC | CASKRAGTSGSYEQYF
- | TRBJ2-7 | TRBV20-1 | TRBD2 | TGCAGTGCTAGAGATCCTGTGGGACTAGCGGTGCAGTACTTC | CSARDPVGLAVQYF
many | TRBJ2-7 | TRBV2 | - | TGTGCCAGCAGTGGGACGGCCAACTACGAGCAGTACTTC | CASSGTANYEQYF
few | TRBJ2-3 | TRBV11-2 | - | TGTGCCAGCAGCTTCGGGGGACAGCGTCCGGCAGATACGCAGTATTTT | CASSFGGQRPADTQYF
few | TRBJ2-7 | TRBV12-3/TRBV12-4 | TRBD2 | TGTGCCAGCAGTTTTTCCCGAAAGCTAGCGGGGGACGAGCAGTACTTC | CASSFSRKLAGDEQYF
- | TRBJ1-2 | TRBV28 | - | TGTGCCAGCAGTTCTTACAGGGCTGGCTACACCTTC | CASSSYRAGYTF
- | TRBJ1-2 | TRBV27 | TRBD1 | TGTGCCAGCAGTTTAGGACAGGGGGTTTTTTATGGCTACACCTTC | CASSLGQGVFYGYTF
- | TRBJ1-6 | TRBV11-1 | - | TGTGCCAGCAGCCCCCTCGGACAGCTGACAGATAATTCACCCCTCCACTTT | CASSPLGQLTDNSPLHF
few | TRBJ1-2 | TRBV20-1 | - | TGCAGTGCTAGAGTCAGAGGTGGCTATGGCTACACCTTC | CSARVRGGYGYTF
- | TRBJ2-7 | TRBV7-9 | - | TGTGCCAGCAGCACCAGACAGGCCAACTCCTACGAGCAGTACTTC | CASSTRQANSYEQYF
- | TRBJ2-7 | TRBV16 | - | TGTGCCAGCAGCATTAAAAATGAGCAGTACTTC | CASSIKNEQYF
many | TRBJ2-1 | TRBV27 | TRBD2 | TGTGCCAGGGGACTAGCGGGAGTTGGTAGTGAGCAGTTCTTC | CARGLAGVGSEQFF
few | TRBJ1-4 | TRBV11-2 | TRBD1 | TGTGCCAGCAGCTTACAGGGACAGGGTCGGGAAAAACTGTTTTTT | CASSLQGQGREKLFF
- | TRBJ2-5 | TRBV5-1 | - | TGCGCCAGCAGTGAGTACGGGGCACTCCAAGAGACCCAGTACTTC | CASSEYGALQETQYF
once | TRBJ2-5 | TRBV7-8 | - | TGTGCCAGCAGCTTAATCTCTACGGGAGTTGAGCAGTACTTC | CASSLISTGVEQYF